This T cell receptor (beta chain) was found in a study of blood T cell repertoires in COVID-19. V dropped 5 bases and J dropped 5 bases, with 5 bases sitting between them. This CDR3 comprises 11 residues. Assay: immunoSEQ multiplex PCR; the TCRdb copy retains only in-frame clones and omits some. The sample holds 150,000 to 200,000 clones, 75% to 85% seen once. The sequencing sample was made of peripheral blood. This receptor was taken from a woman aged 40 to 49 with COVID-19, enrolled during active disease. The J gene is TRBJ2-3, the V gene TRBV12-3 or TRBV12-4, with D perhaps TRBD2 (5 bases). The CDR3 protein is CASSRGDTQYF. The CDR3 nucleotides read TGTGCCAGCAGTCGGGGAGATACGCAGTATTTT.